This T cell receptor (beta chain) appears in the sequencing data of a study of tumor-infiltrating lymphocytes in primary liver carcinoma. Overall study context: These were node-negative, non-metastatic T1-T3 tumors of roughly 4 to 10 cm. Roughly 3.65 to 7.5 million productive TCRbeta reads were obtained per sample, with similar numbers across tissue types.

Notes on this clonotype: This CDR3 fails to terminate in the conserved phenylalanine or tryptophan, so it likely reflects a read error. The DNA is left out, because the CDR3 cannot be placed on it with certainty; the CDR3 is given as TCRdb lists it.

Investigators took RNA and DNA out together from approximately 22-30 mg of unsorted bulk tissue. Starting from 500 ng of total RNA, TCR beta cDNA was produced with a primer in the constant region. Investigators got TCR beta libraries out of three nested multiplex PCR rounds, done with slightly modified ARM-PCR. Rounds one and two of PCR, each of 10 cycles, were primed with TRBV1-TRBV30 forward primers and a C-beta reverse primer. TCRdb re-analysed the multiplex PCR reads in MiXCR, keeping a single row per CDR3 protein. The sample lists fewer than 85,000 distinct CDR3 sequences, about three quarters seen once, with 26% in the top ten. The CDR3 region is 13 residues in length, termini included. Per germline, CDR1 WSHSY and CDR2 SAAADI.

The receptor's source is a man aged 35 to 55 with primary liver carcinoma and hepatitis B virus infection. The sample comprised tumor-adjacent normal liver tissue. V is TRBV10-2 and J is TRBJ2-1; TRBD2 reflects the table's D call only, with no check against the DNA. CDR3 amino acids: CASCLAGVCEQLL.